The 16 T cell receptor beta chains given below trace back to one sample, sequenced in a study of T cell repertoires in cytomegalovirus infection. These receptors' targets are unknown. MiXCR was run by TCRdb on the reads, yielding one entry per CDR3 protein. Among hundreds of thousands of distinct CDR3 sequences listed, roughly 30% were seen once. The source material was cultured CD8+ T cells from PBMCs, sampled from culture after CMV antigen stimulation. The receptors were gathered from a human donor in good health (CMV status not recorded). Some clones in this sample may be carry-over from other donors' samples.

The chain combines TRBV12-5 with TRBJ1-1; TRBD1 might be the D (6 bases). CDR3 size: 17 residues. Germline-derived CDR1 and CDR2 are LGHNT and FRNRAP. Trimming took 0 bases from V and 6 from J, leaving 20 bases between them. The DNA for the CDR3 is TGTGCTAGTGGTTTGGTACCCCCGCAGGGGATGTCCCCTGAAGCTTTCTTT. Translated: CASGLVPPQGMSPEAFF.

This clonotype was seen ten or more times. V usage is TRBV6-2 or TRBV6-3 and J usage is TRBJ2-1; D call uncertain. The CDR3 has 17 amino acids. Germline V gene sequence: CDR1 MNHEY, CDR2 SVGEGT. Trimming removed 2 bases from V and 3 bases from J, with 17 bases in between. In DNA form, the CDR3 reads TGTGCCAGCAGTTACCCTCCCCCTATTAAATTCTACAATGAGCAGTTCTTC. Translating gives CASSYPPPIKFYNEQFF.

This clonotype has only a few counts. The V call is TRBV6-1, the J call TRBJ2-7; a possible D gene is TRBD1 (8 bases). Germline CDR1 MNHNS, CDR2 SASEGT. V was trimmed by 2 bases and J by 2 bases, leaving 16 bases between them. The CDR3 totals 16 residues. The CDR3 protein is CASSESWTGTTYEQYV. CDR3 DNA sequence: TGTGCCAGCAGTGAATCTTGGACAGGGACTACCTACGAGCAGTACGTC.

For this clonotype: The conserved phenylalanine or tryptophan is not found at the CDR3 terminus, so this likely reflects a read error. V usage is TRBV7-2 and J usage is TRBJ1-2; 12 bases agree with TRBD1. The germline gives CDR1 SGHTA, CDR2 FQGNSA. The CDR3 extends over 14 amino acids. V shed 6 bases and J 6 bases; nucleotides not matched to a gene: 5. The CDR3 region is CASSRDRGRDGYTS. CDR3 in DNA: TGTGCCAGCAGTCGGGACAGGGGGCGTGATGGCTACACCTCC.

This clonotype was counted a few times. The chain recombines TRBV4-1 with TRBJ1-2; TRBD1 matches at 11 bases. Per the germline V gene, CDR1 is MGHRA and CDR2 is YSYEKL. Trimming took 4 bases from V and 7 from J; bases not matched to a gene: 5. The CDR3 is made up of 14 amino acids. CDR3 loop: CASSPEGTGGGYTF. The CDR3 DNA reads as TGCGCCAGCAGCCCGGAAGGGACAGGGGGTGGCTACACCTTC.

V usage is TRBV28 and J usage is TRBJ1-1; D may be TRBD1 (6 bases). Germline CDR1 reads MDHEN; CDR2 reads SYDVKM. The CDR3 is made up of 14 amino acids. V was shortened by 2 bases and J by 4 bases, with 11 bases between the two germline ends. CDR3 region: CASSLRGAATEAFF. CDR3 nucleotides: TGTGCCAGCAGTTTAAGGGGGGCGGCCACTGAAGCTTTCTTT.

This clonotype was observed at least ten times. This chain connects TRBV12-3 or TRBV12-4 to TRBJ2-1; TRBD2 matches at 11 bases. The ends lost 4 bases at V and 8 bases at J; junction bases unmatched: 7. This CDR3 spans 15 amino acids. The chain's CDR3 is CASSSVSGGAYEQFF. CDR3 DNA: TGTGCCAGCAGTTCCGTTAGCGGGGGGGCCTATGAGCAGTTCTTC.

This clonotype was seen repeatedly, ten times or more. This CDR3 reads CASSQGRNQPQHF. The CDR3 DNA follows: TGTGCCAGCAGCCAAGGGCGCAATCAGCCCCAGCATTTT. This sequence joins TRBV14 and TRBJ1-5; D ambiguous. This CDR3 comprises 13 residues. Germline values: CDR1 SGHDN, CDR2 FVKESK. V was shortened by 1 base and J by 2 bases, with 3 bases between the two germline ends.

In this sample, this clonotype turned up a few times. The rearrangement uses TRBV2 and TRBJ2-7; 7 nucleotides match TRBD1. The CDR3 sequence is 13 residues long. The germline gives CDR1 SNHLY, CDR2 FYNNEI. V lost 6 bases to trimming and J lost 2 bases; unmatched junction nucleotides: 4. The CDR3 bases are TGTGCCAGCAGACGGGACAGAACCTACGAGCAGTACTTC. Its translation: CASRRDRTYEQYF.

A note on this clonotype: A much bigger clone sits one base away, suggesting this may be a read error. No conserved phenylalanine or tryptophan ends this CDR3, so it is likely a read error. The chain joins TRBV7-2 to TRBJ1-6; TRBD1 matches at 8 bases. Germline V gives CDR1 SGHTA, CDR2 FQGNSA. The CDR3 runs 13 residues. J gave up 14 bases and V 4 bases, and 7 bases lay outside the gene matches. The CDR3 nucleotides read TGTGCCAGCAGCTCATTCAGGGGGCTCACCCTCCACTCT. It codes for CASSSFRGLTLHS.

This clonotype was seen only a few times. The rearrangement uses TRBV6-6 and TRBJ1-5, with a possible D match to TRBD1 (5 bases). CDR1 and CDR2 from the germline V gene are MNHNY and SVGAGI (reference sequence). The length of the CDR3 is 17 residues. V was shortened by 3 bases and J by 1 base, with 16 bases between the two germline ends. The CDR3 here is CASSYVHEGKSNQPQHF. The CDR3 DNA follows: TGTGCCAGCAGTTATGTTCATGAGGGGAAGAGCAATCAGCCCCAGCATTTT.

This chain links TRBV19 with TRBJ2-1; D may correspond to TRBD1 or TRBD2 (6 bases each). V dropped 6 bases and J dropped 4 bases, with 16 bases sitting between them. Looked up from germline, CDR1 is LNHDA and CDR2 is SQIVND (reference sequence). The CDR3 runs 15 residues. CDR3 DNA sequence: TGTGCCAGTAGGGTCGACCAGGGGACTTACAATGAGCAGTTCTTC. It codes for CASRVDQGTYNEQFF.

As regards this clonotype: The junction does not match germline at one end; this may be a read error. This chain uses TRBV27 with TRBJ1-5, with D perhaps TRBD1 (6 bases). CDR3 length: 14 amino acids. Per the germline V gene, CDR1 is MNHEY and CDR2 is SMNVEV (reference sequence). CDR3 sequence (DNA): TGTGTCAGCAGTTTGGGGGGGGCGGCTCAGCCCCAGCATTTT. This translates into CVSSLGGAAQPQHF.

V and J are TRBV19 and TRBJ1-2; D gene unclear. Per the germline V gene, CDR1 is LNHDA and CDR2 is SQIVND (reference sequence). Trimming removed 11 bases at V and 8 bases at J, with 18 bases between. The CDR3 is 12 amino acids. The CDR3 nucleotides are TGTGCCGTCGGTTCCACTAAGGAAGGCTACACCTTC. This sequence encodes CAVGSTKEGYTF.

In this sample, this clonotype turned up a few times. This chain connects TRBV28 to TRBJ2-6; 8 positions match TRBD1. J gave up 0 bases and V 3 bases, and 4 bases lay outside the gene matches. Looked up from germline, CDR1 is MDHEN and CDR2 is SYDVKM. The CDR3 is 17 amino acids. CDR3 residues: CASSLAGGASGANVLTF. CDR3 in DNA: TGTGCCAGCAGTTTGGCAGGGGGCGCCTCTGGGGCCAACGTCCTGACTTTC.

The chain combines TRBV6-5 with TRBJ1-5; no clear D gene. The CDR3 sequence is 13 residues long. The germline CDR1 and CDR2 sequences are MNHEY and SVGAGI. V shed 2 bases and J shed 5 bases, with 7 bases lying between them. The DNA of the CDR3 is TGTGCCAGCAGTTACCGAGACGATCAGCCCCAGCATTTT. Its translation: CASSYRDDQPQHF.